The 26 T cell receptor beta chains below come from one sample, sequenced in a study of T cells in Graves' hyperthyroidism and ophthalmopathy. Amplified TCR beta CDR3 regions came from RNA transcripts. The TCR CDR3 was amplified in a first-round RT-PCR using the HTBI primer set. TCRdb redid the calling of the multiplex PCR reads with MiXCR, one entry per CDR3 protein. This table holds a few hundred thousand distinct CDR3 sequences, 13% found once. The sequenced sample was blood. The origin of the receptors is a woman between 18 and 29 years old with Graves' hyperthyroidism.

This CDR3 is CASSGGGADTQYF. The CDR3, as DNA: TGCGCCAGCAGCGGTGGGGGGGCAGATACGCAGTATTTT. The V call is TRBV4-1, the J call TRBJ2-3, with 7 bases fitting TRBD2. The V gene end was trimmed by 5 bases and the J gene end by 4 bases; junction bases not matched to a gene: 3. Germline V gene lookup returns CDR1 MGHRA and CDR2 YSYEKL. This CDR3 region has 13 residues.

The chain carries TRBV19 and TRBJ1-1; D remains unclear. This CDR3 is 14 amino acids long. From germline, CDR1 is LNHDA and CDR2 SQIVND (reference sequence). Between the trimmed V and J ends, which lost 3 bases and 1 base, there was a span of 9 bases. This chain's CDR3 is CASSMMSGNTEAFF. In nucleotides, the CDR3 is TGTGCCAGTAGTATGATGTCGGGGAACACTGAAGCTTTCTTT.

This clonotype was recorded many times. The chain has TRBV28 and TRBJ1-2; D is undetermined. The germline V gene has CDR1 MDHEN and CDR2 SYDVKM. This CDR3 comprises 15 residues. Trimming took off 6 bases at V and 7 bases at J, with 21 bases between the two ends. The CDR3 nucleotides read TGTGCCAGCAGGCCCCACGGAAGGGCGGACGGTGGCTACACCTTC. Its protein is CASRPHGRADGGYTF.

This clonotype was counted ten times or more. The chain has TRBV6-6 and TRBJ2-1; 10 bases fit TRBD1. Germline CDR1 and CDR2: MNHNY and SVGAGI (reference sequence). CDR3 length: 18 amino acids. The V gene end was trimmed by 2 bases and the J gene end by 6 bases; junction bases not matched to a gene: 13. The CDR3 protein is CASSYAAPGTGVGNEQFF. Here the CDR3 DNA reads TGTGCCAGCAGTTACGCGGCCCCCGGGACAGGGGTTGGCAATGAGCAGTTCTTC.

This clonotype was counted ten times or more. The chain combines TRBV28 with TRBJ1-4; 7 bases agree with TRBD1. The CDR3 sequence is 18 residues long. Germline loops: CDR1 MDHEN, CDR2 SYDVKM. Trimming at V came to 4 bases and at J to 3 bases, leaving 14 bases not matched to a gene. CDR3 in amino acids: CASSSIPQGPTSNEKLFF. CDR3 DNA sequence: TGTGCCAGCAGTTCGATACCACAGGGGCCAACCTCTAATGAAAAACTGTTTTTT.

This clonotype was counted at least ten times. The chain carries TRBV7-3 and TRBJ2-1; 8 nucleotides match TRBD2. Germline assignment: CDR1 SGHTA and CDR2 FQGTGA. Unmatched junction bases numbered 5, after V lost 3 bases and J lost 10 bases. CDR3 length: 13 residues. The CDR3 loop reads CASSFGLAGEQFF. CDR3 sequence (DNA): TGTGCCAGCAGCTTCGGACTAGCCGGGGAGCAGTTCTTC. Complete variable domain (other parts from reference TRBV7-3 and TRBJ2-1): GAGVSQTPSNKVTEKGKYVELRCDPISGHTALYWYRQSLGQGPEFLIYFQGTGAADDSGLPNDRFFAVRPEGSVSTLKIQRTERGDSAVYLCASSFGLAGEQFFGPGTRLTVL.

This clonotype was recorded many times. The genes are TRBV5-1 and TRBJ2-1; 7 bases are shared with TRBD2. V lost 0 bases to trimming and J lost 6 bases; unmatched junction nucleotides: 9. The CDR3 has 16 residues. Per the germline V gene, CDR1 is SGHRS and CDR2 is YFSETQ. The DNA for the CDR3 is TGCGCCAGCAGCTTGGGAGTGACTAGCCTCCGCAATGAGCAGTTCTTC. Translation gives CASSLGVTSLRNEQFF.

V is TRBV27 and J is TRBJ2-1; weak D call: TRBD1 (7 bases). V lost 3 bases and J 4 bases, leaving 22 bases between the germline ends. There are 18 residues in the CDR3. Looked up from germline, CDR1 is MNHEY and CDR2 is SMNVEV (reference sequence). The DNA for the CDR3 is TGTGCCAGCAGTTTGAGCAGGGGGGTAGCTAGTGCTTACAATGAGCAGTTCTTC. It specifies CASSLSRGVASAYNEQFF.

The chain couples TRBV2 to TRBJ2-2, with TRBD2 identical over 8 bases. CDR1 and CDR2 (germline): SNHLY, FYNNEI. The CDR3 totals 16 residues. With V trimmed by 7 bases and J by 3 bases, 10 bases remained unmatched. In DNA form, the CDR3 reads TGTGCCAGCAAACAAACCGGGACTAGGGACACCGGGGAGCTGTTTTTT. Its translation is CASKQTGTRDTGELFF. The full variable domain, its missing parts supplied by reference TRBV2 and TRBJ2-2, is EPEVTQTPSHQVTQMGQEVILRCVPISNHLYFYWYRQILGQKVEFLVSFYNNEISEKSEIFDDQFSVERPDGSNFTLKIRSTKLEDSAMYFCASKQTGTRDTGELFFGEGSRLTVL.

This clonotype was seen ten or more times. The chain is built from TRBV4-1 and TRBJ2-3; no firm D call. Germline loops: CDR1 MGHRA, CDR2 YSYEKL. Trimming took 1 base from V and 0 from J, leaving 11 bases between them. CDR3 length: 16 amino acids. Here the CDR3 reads CASSQVEARSTDTQYF. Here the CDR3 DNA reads TGCGCCAGCAGCCAAGTCGAAGCGCGAAGCACAGATACGCAGTATTTT.

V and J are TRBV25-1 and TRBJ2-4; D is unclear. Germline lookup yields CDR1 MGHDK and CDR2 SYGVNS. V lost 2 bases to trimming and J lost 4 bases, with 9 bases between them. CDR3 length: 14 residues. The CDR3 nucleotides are TGTGCCAGCAGTGAAGCAGGATCTAAAAACATTCAGTACTTC. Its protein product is CASSEAGSKNIQYF.

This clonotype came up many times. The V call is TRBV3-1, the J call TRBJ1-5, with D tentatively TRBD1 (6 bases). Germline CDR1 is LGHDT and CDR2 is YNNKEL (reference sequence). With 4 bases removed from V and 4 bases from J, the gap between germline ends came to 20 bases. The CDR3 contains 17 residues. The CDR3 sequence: CASSREGGHVRNQPQHF. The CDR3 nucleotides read TGTGCCAGCAGCCGGGAGGGGGGTCACGTCAGGAATCAGCCCCAGCATTTT.

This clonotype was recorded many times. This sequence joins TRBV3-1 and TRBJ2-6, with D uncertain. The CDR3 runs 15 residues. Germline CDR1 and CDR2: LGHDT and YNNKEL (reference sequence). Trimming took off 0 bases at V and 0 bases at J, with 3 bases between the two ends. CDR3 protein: CASSQDASGANVLTF. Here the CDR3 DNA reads TGTGCCAGCAGCCAAGACGCCTCTGGGGCCAACGTCCTGACTTTC.

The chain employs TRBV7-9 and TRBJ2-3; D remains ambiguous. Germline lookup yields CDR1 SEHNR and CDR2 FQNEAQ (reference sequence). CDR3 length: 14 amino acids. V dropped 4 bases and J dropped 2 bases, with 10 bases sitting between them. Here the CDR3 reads CASSSHTPTDTQYF. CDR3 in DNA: TGTGCCAGCAGCTCCCACACCCCCACAGATACGCAGTATTTT. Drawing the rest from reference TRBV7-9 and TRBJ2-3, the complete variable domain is DTGVSQNPRHKITKRGQNVTFRCDPISEHNRLYWYRQTLGQGPEFLTYFQNEAQLEKSRLLSDRFSAERPKGSFSTLEIQRTEQGDSAMYLCASSSHTPTDTQYFGPGTRLTVL.

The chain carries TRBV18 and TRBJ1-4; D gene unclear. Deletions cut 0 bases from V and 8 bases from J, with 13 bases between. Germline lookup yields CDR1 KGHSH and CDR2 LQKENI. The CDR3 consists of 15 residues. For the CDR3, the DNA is TGTGCCAGCTCACCACCGACCCTGGTCGGAGAAAAACTGTTTTTT. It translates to CASSPPTLVGEKLFF.

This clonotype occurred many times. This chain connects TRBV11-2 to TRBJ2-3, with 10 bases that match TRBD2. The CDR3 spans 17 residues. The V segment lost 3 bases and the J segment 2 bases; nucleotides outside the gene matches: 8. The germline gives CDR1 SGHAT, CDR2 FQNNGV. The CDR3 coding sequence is TGTGCCAGCAGCTTCCCAACTAGCGGGATGGACACAGATACGCAGTATTTT. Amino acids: CASSFPTSGMDTDTQYF.

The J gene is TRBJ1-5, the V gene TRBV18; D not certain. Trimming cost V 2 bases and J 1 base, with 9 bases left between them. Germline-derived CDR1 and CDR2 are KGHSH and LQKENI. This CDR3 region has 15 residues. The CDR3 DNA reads TGTGCCAGCTCACCAATCCGTCTCAGCAATCAGCCCCAGCATTTT. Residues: CASSPIRLSNQPQHF. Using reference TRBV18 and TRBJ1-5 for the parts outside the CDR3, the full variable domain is NAGVMQNPRHLVRRRGQEARLRCSPMKGHSHVYWYRQLPEEGLKFMVYLQKENIIDESGMPKERFSAEFPKEGPSILRIQQVVRGDSAAYFCASSPIRLSNQPQHFGDGTRLSIL.

The CDR3: CASSVAASGSLGGNEQYF. The CDR3 DNA sequence: TGTGCCAGCAGCGTAGCGGCTAGCGGGAGTCTCGGGGGAAACGAGCAGTACTTC. The chain links TRBV9 to TRBJ2-7; TRBD2 agrees at 10 bases. Unmatched junction bases numbered 14, after V lost 0 bases and J lost 5 bases. CDR3 length equals 18 residues. Germline values: CDR1 SGDLS, CDR2 YYNGEE.

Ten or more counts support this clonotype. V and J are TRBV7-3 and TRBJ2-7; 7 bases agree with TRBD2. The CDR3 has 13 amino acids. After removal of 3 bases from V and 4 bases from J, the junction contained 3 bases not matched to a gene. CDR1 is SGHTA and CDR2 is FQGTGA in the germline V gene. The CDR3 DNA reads TGTGCCAGCAGCTTTGGGACTAATTACGAGCAGTACTTC. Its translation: CASSFGTNYEQYF.

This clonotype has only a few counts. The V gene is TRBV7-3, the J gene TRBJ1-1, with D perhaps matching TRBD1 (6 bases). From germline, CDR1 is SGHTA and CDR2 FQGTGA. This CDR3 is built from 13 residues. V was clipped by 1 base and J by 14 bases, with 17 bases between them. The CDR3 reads CASSLNLGNRAFF. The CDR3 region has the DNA TGTGCCAGCAGCTTAAATCTAGGGAACAGGGCCTTCTTT.

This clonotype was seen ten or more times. The CDR3 loop reads CSARDRGGRFGEQFF. The CDR3 region has the DNA TGCAGTGCTAGAGATCGAGGCGGGAGGTTCGGTGAGCAGTTCTTC. The rearrangement uses TRBV20-1 and TRBJ2-1; 8 bases line up with TRBD2. Germline CDR1 is DFQATT and CDR2 is SNEGSKA (reference sequence). The CDR3 covers 15 residues. V gave up 0 bases and J gave up 9 bases; unmatched junction bases: 10.

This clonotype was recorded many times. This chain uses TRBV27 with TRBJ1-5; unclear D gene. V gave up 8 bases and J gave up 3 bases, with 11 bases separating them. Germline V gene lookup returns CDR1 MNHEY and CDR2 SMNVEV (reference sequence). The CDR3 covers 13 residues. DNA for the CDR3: TGTGCCAGCTGCGAGGGCTACAATCAGCCCCAGCATTTT. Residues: CASCEGYNQPQHF.

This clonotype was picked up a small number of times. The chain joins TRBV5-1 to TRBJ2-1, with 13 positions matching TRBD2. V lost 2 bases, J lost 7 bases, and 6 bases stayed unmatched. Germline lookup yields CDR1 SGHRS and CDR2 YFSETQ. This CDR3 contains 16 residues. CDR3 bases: TGCGCCAGCAGCTTCACTAGCGGGGGGGCATTTAATGAGCAGTTCTTC. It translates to CASSFTSGGAFNEQFF.

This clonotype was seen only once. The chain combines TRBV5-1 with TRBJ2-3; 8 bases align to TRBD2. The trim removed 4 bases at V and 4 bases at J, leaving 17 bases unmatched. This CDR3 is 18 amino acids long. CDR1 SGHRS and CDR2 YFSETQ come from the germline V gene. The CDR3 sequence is CASSPEDGGGAVADTQYF. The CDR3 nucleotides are TGCGCCAGCAGCCCAGAGGACGGGGGGGGGGCCGTCGCAGATACGCAGTATTTT. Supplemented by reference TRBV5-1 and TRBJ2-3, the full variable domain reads KAGVTQTPRYLIKTRGQQVTLSCSPISGHRSVSWYQQTPGQGLQFLFEYFSETQRNKGNFPGRFSGRQFSNSRSEMNVSTLELGDSALYLCASSPEDGGGAVADTQYFGPGTRLTVL.

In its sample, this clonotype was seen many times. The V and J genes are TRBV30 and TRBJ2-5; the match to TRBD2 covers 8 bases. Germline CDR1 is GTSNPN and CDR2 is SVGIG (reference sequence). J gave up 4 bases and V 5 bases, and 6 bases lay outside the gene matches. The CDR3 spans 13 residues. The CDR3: CAWSTGGLETQYF. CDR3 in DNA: TGTGCCTGGTCCACGGGAGGGCTAGAGACCCAGTACTTC.

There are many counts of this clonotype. The CDR3 region has the DNA TGCGCCAGCAGCCCATCTAGCGGGGGGGCCATAGATACGCAGTATTTT. This encodes CASSPSSGGAIDTQYF. This rearrangement joins TRBV5-1 to TRBJ2-3; 12 bases align to TRBD2. CDR3 size: 16 residues. The V segment lost 4 bases and the J segment 5 bases; nucleotides outside the gene matches: 8. Germline V gene sequence: CDR1 SGHRS, CDR2 YFSETQ. The complete variable domain, with remaining parts taken from reference TRBV5-1 and TRBJ2-3, reads KAGVTQTPRYLIKTRGQQVTLSCSPISGHRSVSWYQQTPGQGLQFLFEYFSETQRNKGNFPGRFSGRQFSNSRSEMNVSTLELGDSALYLCASSPSSGGAIDTQYFGPGTRLTVL.